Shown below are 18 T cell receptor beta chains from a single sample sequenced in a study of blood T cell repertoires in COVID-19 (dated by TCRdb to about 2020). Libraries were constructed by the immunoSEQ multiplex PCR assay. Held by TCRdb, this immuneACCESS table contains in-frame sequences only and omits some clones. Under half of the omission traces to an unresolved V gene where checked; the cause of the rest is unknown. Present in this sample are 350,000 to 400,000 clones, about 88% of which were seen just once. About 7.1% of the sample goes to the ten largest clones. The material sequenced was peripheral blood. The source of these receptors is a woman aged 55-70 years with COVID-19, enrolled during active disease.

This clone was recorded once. The CDR3: CAIRGRTGPDEQYF. CDR3 nucleotides: TGTGCCATCCGCGGGCGGACAGGGCCCGACGAGCAGTACTTC. V usage is TRBV10-3 and J usage is TRBJ2-7; 8 nucleotides align to TRBD1. V trimming: 8 bases; J trimming: 5 bases; junction bases outside the gene matches: 11. The germline gives CDR1 ENHRY, CDR2 SYGVKD. The CDR3 contains 14 residues.

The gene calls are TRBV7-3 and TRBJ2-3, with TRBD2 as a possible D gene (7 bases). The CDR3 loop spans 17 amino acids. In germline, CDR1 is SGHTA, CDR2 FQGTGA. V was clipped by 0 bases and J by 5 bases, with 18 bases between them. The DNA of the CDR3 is TGTGCCAGCAGCTTAACATTGGCGGGGGCCAAGGGAGATACGCAGTATTTT. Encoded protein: CASSLTLAGAKGDTQYF.

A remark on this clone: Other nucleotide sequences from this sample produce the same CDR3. The CDR3: CASSSTGYGYTF. In DNA form, the CDR3 reads TGTGCCAGCAGTTCGACAGGATATGGCTACACCTTC. This chain links TRBV12-3 or TRBV12-4 with TRBJ1-2; maybe TRBD1 (6 bases). The CDR3 has 12 residues. V was trimmed by 4 bases and J by 5 bases, leaving 8 bases between them.

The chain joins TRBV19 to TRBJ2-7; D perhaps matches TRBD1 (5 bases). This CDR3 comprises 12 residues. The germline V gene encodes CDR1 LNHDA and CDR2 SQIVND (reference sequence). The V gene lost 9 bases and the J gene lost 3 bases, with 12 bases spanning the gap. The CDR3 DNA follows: TGTGCCAGCCAGGGCGGATACTACGAGCAGTACTTC. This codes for CASQGGYYEQYF. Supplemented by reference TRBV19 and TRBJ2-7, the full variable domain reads DGGITQSPKYLFRKEGQNVTLSCEQNLNHDAMYWYRQDPGQGLRLIYYSQIVNDFQKGDIAEGYSVSREKKESFPLTVTSAQKNPTAFYLCASQGGYYEQYFGPGTRLTVT.

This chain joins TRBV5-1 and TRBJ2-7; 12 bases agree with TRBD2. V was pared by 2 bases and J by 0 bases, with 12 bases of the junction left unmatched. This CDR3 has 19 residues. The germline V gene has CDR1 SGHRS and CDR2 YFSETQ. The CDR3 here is CASSLKPVLAGGHSYEQYF. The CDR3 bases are TGCGCCAGCAGCTTAAAGCCGGTACTAGCGGGGGGACACTCCTACGAGCAGTACTTC. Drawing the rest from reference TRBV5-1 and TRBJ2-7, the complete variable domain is KAGVTQTPRYLIKTRGQQVTLSCSPISGHRSVSWYQQTPGQGLQFLFEYFSETQRNKGNFPGRFSGRQFSNSRSEMNVSTLELGDSALYLCASSLKPVLAGGHSYEQYFGPGTRLTVT.

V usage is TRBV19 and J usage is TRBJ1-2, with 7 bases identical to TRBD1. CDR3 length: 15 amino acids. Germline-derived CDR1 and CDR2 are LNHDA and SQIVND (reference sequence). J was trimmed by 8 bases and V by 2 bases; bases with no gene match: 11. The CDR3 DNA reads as TGTGCCAGTAGTATACTAGACAACAGGGGATCCGGCTACACCTTC. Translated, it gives CASSILDNRGSGYTF.

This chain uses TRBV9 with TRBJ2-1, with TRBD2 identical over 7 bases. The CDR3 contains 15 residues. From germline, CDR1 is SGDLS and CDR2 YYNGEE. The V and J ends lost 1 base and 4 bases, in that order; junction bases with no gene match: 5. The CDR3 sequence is CASSVNGGGYNEQFF. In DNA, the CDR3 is TGTGCCAGCAGCGTAAACGGCGGGGGTTACAATGAGCAGTTCTTC.

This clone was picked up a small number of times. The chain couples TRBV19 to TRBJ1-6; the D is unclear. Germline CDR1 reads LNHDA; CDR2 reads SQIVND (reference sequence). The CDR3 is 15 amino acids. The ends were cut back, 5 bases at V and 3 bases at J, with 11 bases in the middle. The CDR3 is CASSQARIYNSPLHF. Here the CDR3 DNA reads TGTGCCAGTAGTCAGGCACGAATCTATAATTCACCCCTCCACTTT.

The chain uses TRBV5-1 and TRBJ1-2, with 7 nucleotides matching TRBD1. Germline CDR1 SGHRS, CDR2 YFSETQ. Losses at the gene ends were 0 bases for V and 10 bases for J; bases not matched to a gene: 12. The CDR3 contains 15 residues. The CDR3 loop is CASSLETGQRSSYTF. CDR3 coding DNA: TGCGCCAGCAGCTTGGAGACGGGACAGAGATCTTCCTACACCTTC.

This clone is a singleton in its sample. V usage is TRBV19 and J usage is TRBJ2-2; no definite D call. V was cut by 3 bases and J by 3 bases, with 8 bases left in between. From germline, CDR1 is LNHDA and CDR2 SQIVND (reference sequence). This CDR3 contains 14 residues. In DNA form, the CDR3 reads TGTGCCAGTAGTATGGGCAGTTACACCGGGGAGCTGTTTTTT. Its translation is CASSMGSYTGELFF.

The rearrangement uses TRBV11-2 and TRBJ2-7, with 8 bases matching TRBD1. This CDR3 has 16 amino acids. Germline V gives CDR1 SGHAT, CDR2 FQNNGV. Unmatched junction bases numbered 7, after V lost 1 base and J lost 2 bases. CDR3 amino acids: CASSLGATGVPYEQYF. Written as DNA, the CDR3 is TGTGCCAGCAGCTTAGGCGCGACAGGGGTCCCCTACGAGCAGTACTTC.

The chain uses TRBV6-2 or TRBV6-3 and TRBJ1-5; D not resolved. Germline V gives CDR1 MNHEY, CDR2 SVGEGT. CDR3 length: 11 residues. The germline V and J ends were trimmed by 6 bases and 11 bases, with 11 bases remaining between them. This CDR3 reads CASSDTTTQHF. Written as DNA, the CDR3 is TGTGCCAGCAGCGATACAACCACCCAGCATTTT.

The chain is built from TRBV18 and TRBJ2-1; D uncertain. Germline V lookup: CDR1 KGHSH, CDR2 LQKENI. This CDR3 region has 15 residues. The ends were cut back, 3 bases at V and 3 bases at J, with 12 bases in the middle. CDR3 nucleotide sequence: TGTGCCAGCTCACCGGCAGATACGGGCTACAATGAGCAGTTCTTC. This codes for CASSPADTGYNEQFF.

This chain's CDR3 is CASSRSGTENSPLHF. CDR3 DNA sequence: TGTGCCAGCAGCCGCTCCGGGACAGAGAATTCACCCCTCCACTTT. The J gene is TRBJ1-6, the V gene TRBV7-8; 7 bases align to TRBD1. Trimming took 5 bases from V and 7 from J; bases not matched to a gene: 8. The germline gives CDR1 SGHVS, CDR2 FQNEAQ. CDR3 length: 15 residues.

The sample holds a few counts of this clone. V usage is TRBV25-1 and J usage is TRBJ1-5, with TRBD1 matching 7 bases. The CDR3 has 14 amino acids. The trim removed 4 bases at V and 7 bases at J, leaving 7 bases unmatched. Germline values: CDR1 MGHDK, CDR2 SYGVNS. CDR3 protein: CASSVGGGRQPQHF. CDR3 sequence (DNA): TGTGCCAGCAGTGTAGGGGGCGGTCGGCAGCCCCAGCATTTT.

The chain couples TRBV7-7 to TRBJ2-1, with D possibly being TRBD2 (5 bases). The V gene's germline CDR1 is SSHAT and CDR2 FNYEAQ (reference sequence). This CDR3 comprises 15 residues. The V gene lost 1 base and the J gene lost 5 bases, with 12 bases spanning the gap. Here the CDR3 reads CASSLGTDVHNEQFF. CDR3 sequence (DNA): TGTGCCAGCAGCTTAGGGACTGACGTCCACAATGAGCAGTTCTTC.

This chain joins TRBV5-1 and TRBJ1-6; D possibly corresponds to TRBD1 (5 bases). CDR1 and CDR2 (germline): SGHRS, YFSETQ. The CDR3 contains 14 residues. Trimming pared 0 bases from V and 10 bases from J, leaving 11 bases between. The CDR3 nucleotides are TGCGCCAGCAGCTTGGAGGCAGGGAACTCACCCCTCCACTTT. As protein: CASSLEAGNSPLHF.

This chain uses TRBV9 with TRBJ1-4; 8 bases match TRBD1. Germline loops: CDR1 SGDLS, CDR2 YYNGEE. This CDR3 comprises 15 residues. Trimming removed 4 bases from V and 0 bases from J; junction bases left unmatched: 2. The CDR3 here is CASSPGQATNEKLFF. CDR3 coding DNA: TGTGCCAGCAGCCCGGGACAGGCAACTAATGAAAAACTGTTTTTT.